This TCR beta chain was recorded in a study of shared clonotypes between healthy human individuals (dated by TCRdb to 2018 to 2020). About the investigation overall: The cohort comprised two women and a few men aged 18 to 49 years. For each donor, CD4 naive and CD4 memory were each run on three plates, CD8 naive on two plates, and CD8 memory on one plate. To estimate repertoire size and how much clonotype sharing occurs between individuals, the study deeply sequenced the blood TCR repertoires of about five healthy adults. To increase sequencing depth and limit assay-specific biases, different laboratories used diverse techniques to prepare libraries and sequence TCR repertoires. Leukapheresis yielded between about 0.9 and 9.5 billion PBMCs per donor. Results and caveats for the whole study, not just this receptor: Estimated clonotype richness was generally larger for naive than for memory subsets. Because the study included only a small number of donors, the genetic and exposure-history diversity represented was limited. Sampling was restricted to blood, and TCR repertoires in tissues likely differ from the TCR repertoires found in blood. When several donors were compared, the shared fraction of clonotypes was around 5% for naive CD4, around 3.6% for naive CD8, 2% to 2.5% for memory CD4, and about 0.36% for memory CD8. Pairwise subsampling led to the expectation that sequencing depth would affect the degree of clonotype sharing among donors. Even with the large sequencing depth, rarefaction of the sorted-subset datasets indicated that sequencing was incomplete. Compared with non-shared clonotypes, clonotypes shared by all four sorted-subset donors had higher generation probabilities.

Concerning this clone itself: Its recognized antigen is unknown. Base qualities are not at hand, and no much larger clone is one base apart.

From the cysteine up to the phenylalanine, the CDR3 has a length of 16 residues. Only the CDR3 DNA is retained, 48 bases long and in frame from the first base. For CDR1 and CDR2, the germline V gene lists KGHSH and LQKENI. Relative to germline, V is missing 1 base and J is missing 2 bases, with 6 bases of the junction outside any gene match. Healthy HIV-negative adults with no recently reported acute infections or vaccinations were included as donors. Every donor was a Caucasian adult living in Nashville, Tennessee, USA. CD4+ T cells were enriched by magnetic negative selection; naive cells were then positively selected on CD45RA, and the negative fraction formed the memory subset. Blood was obtained by leukapheresis, after which PBMCs were separated by Ficoll-Histopaque density gradient centrifugation and cryopreserved in liquid nitrogen vapor phase. Purity and quantity of every magnetically sorted T cell population were checked by analytical flow cytometry. Each sorted fraction had its genomic DNA isolated and then quantified by UV absorbance on a Nanodrop 2000c.

Using the deep immunoSEQ assay, TCR CDR3 regions were amplified from genomic DNA by multiplex PCR. For each cell subset, the extracted genomic DNA was distributed evenly across all wells of several immunoSEQ 96-well plates, and each plate served as one replicate. For sorted subsets, approximately 190 ng of genomic DNA, equivalent to 25,000 to 35,000 T cell genomes, went into each replicate PCR. Purified libraries were quantified with a Qubit 3.0 fluorometer, sized on a Bioanalyzer 2100, and re-quantified with the KAPA Library Quantification kit. Each immunoSEQ 96-well plate was sequenced on its own single-read 150-cycle Illumina NextSeq 550 flow cell. Per the original workflow: Because only junctional sequences without quality scores were contained in the immunoSEQ output, filtering matching that applied to full-length reads could not be performed. Sequences were annotated with PyIR, a Python wrapper for IgBLAST v1.9, and V/J genes and CDR3 were assigned using IMGT germline references. Reads with weak V/J assignments (E-value above 1e-6), missing CDR3, stop codons, out-of-frame junctions, or ambiguous translated residues were removed. A V3J clonotype was defined by an identical inferred V gene, J gene, and CDR3 amino acid sequence. Percentage overlap between repertoires was computed as shared unique clonotypes divided by the size of the smaller repertoire. Richness of each repertoire was evaluated using RTK rarefaction, the Chao1 estimator, and Recon v2.1 estimates of unobserved clonotypes. For all TCRbeta clonotypes obtained by the gDNA method from several donors, generation probabilities were computed with OLGA. TCRdb mirrors the immuneACCESS table, restricted to in-frame sequences. Some clones are absent from its copies; in checked studies, under half trace to an unresolved V gene, and the reason for the others is unknown. V, J and clone size are those of that table, while D and trimming were read from the DNA. The sample table holds under 750,000 clones, of which 55% to 80% were seen once. More than 1.5% of the sample is in the top ten clones.

The sequence is built from TRBV18 and TRBJ1-1, with 8 middle bases fitting TRBD1. This clonotype was sampled from a woman in her twenties or thirties in good health. Sequencing was performed on memory CD4+ T cells sorted from blood. Read against the paper, the sample's cell subset or site label means: CD45RA-negative fraction. The CDR3 sequence is CASSPLRQGTNTEAFF. The DNA sequence is TGTGCCAGCTCACCACTAAGACAGGGGACAAACACTGAAGCTTTCTTT.